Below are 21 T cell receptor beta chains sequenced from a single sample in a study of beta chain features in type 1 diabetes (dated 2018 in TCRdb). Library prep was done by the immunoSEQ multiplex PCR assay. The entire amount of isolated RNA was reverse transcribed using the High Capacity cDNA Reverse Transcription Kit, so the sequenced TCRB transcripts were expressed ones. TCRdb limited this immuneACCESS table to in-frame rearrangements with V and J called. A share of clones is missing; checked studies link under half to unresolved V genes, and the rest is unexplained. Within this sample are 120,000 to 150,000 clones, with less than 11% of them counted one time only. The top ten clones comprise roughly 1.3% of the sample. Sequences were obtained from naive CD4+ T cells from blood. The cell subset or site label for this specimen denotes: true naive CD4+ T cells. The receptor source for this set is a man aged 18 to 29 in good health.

The CDR3 DNA reads as TGTGCCAGCAGCCAAGTTACGGTCGGCAATCAGCCCCAGCATTTT. This encodes CASSQVTVGNQPQHF. This chain connects TRBV4-2 to TRBJ1-5; no reliable D call. This CDR3 spans 15 amino acids. The V end was cut by 1 base, the J end by 2 bases, with 9 bases between. The germline V gene has CDR1 LGHNA and CDR2 YNFKEQ.

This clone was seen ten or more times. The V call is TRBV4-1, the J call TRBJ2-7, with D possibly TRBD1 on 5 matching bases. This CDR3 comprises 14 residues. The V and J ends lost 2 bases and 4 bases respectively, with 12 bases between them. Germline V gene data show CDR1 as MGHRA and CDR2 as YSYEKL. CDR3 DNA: TGCGCCAGCAGCCAACCTGGAAGGGGATACGAGCAGTACTTC. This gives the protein CASSQPGRGYEQYF.

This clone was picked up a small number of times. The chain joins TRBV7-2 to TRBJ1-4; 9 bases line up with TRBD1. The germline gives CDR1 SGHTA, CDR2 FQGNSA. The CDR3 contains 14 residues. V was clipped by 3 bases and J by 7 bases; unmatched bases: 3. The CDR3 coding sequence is TGTGCCAGCAGCTTGAACAGGGGGCGTGAAAAACTGTTTTTT. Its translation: CASSLNRGREKLFF.

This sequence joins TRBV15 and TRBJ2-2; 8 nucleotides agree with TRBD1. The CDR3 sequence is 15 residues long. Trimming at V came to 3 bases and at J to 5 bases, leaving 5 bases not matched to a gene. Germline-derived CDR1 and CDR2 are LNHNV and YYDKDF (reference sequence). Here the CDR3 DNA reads TGTGCCACCAGCAGGGCCGGGACAGGAACCGGGGAGCTGTTTTTT. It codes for CATSRAGTGTGELFF.

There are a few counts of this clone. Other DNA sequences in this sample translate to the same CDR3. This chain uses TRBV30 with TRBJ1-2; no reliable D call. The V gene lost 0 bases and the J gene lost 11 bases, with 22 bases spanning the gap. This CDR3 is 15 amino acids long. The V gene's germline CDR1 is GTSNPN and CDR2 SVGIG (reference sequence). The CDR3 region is CAWSVLAPQFGLYTF. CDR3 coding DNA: TGTGCCTGGAGTGTACTGGCTCCGCAGTTTGGGCTTTACACCTTC. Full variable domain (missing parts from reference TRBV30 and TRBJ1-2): SQTIHQWPATLVQPVGSPLSLECTVEGTSNPNLYWYRQAAGRGLQLLFYSVGIGQISSEVPQNLSASRPQDRQFILSSKKLLLSDSGFYLCAWSVLAPQFGLYTFGSGTRLTVV.

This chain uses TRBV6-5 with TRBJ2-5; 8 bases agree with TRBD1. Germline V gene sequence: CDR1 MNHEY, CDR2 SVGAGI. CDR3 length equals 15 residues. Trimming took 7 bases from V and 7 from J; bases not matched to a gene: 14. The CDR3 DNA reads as TGTGCCAGCACCTTCCGTGGACAGGGAGTGGGGACCCAGTACTTC. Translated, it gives CASTFRGQGVGTQYF.

CDR3 residues: CASSYSGGSGQPQHF. Written as DNA, the CDR3 is TGTGCCAGCAGTTACTCCGGGGGGTCCGGTCAGCCCCAGCATTTT. The chain employs TRBV6-5 and TRBJ1-5; D is perhaps TRBD1 (5 bases). Germline V gene sequence: CDR1 MNHEY, CDR2 SVGAGI. V shed 0 bases and J shed 6 bases, with 12 bases lying between them. This CDR3 has 15 amino acids.

The CDR3 is CASSPDREVDQPQHF. In DNA, the CDR3 is TGTGCCAGCAGCCCGGACCGGGAGGTCGATCAGCCCCAGCATTTT. The chain combines TRBV5-5 with TRBJ1-5, with no clear D. The V gene's germline CDR1 is SGHKS and CDR2 YYEKEE (reference sequence). The CDR3 spans 15 residues. Trimming took 4 bases from V and 5 from J, leaving 16 bases between them.

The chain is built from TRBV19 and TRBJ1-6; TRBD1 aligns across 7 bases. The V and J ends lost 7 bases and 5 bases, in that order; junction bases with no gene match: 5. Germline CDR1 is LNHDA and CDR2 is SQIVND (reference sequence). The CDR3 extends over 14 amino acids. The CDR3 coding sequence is TGTGCCAGTAATTGGGGACAGCATAATTCACCCCTCCACTTT. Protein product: CASNWGQHNSPLHF.

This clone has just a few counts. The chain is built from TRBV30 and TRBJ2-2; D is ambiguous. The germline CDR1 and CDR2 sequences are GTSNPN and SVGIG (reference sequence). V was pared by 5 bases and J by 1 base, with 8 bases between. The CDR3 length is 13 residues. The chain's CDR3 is CAWDRQNTGELFF. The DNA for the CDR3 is TGTGCCTGGGATAGACAGAACACCGGGGAGCTGTTTTTT.

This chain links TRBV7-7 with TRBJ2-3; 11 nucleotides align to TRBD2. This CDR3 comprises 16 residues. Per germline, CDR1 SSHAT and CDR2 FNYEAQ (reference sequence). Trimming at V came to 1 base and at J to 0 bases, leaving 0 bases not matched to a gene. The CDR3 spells CASSLGLAGSTDTQYF. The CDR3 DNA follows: TGTGCCAGCAGCTTAGGACTAGCGGGGAGCACAGATACGCAGTATTTT.

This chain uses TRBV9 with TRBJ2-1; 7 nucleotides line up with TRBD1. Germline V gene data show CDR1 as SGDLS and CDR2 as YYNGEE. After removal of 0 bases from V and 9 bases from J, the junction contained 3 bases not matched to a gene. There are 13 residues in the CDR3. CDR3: CASSVGTGTEQFF. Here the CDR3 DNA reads TGTGCCAGCAGCGTAGGGACAGGTACTGAGCAGTTCTTC. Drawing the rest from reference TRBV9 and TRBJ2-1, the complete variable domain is DSGVTQTPKHLITATGQRVTLRCSPRSGDLSVYWYQQSLDQGLQFLIQYYNGEERAKGNILERFSAQQFPDLHSELNLSSLELGDSALYFCASSVGTGTEQFFGPGTRLTVL.

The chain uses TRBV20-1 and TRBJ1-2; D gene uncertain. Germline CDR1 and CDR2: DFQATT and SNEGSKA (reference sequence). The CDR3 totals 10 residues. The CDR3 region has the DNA TGCAGCCGCCACAGCTATGGCTACACCTTC. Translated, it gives CSRHSYGYTF.

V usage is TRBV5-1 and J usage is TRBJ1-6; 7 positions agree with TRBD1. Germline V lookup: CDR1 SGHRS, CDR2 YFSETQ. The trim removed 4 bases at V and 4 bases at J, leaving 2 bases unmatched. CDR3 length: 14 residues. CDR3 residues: CASSGTEYNSPLHF. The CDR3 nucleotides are TGCGCCAGCAGCGGGACAGAATATAATTCACCCCTCCACTTT.

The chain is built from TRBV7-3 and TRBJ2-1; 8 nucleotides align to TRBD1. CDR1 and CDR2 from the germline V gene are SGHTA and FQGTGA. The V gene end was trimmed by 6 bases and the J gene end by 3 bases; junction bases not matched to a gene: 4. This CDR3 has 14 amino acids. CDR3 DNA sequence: TGTGCCAGCAGTCCGGGACAGGACTACAATGAGCAGTTCTTC. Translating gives CASSPGQDYNEQFF.

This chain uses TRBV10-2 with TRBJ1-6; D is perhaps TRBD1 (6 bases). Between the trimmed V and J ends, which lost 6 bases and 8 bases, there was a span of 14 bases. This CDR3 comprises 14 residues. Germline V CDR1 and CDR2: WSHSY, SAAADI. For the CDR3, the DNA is TGCGCCAGCAGGGGGACACGGCGAGATTCACCCCTCCACTTT. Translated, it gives CASRGTRRDSPLHF.

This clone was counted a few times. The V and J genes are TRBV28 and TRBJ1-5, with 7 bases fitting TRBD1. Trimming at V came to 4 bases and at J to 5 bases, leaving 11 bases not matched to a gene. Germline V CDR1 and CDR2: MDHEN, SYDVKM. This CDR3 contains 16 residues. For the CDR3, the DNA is TGTGCCAGCAGTTCGGCAGGGGGAAATAACCATCAGCCCCAGCATTTT. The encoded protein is CASSSAGGNNHQPQHF.

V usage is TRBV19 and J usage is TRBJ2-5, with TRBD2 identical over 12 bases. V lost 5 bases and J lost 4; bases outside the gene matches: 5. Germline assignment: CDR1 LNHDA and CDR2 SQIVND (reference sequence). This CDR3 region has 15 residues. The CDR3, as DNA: TGTGCCAGTAGTTCCGGGACTAGCGGGCGAGAGACCCAGTACTTC. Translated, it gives CASSSGTSGRETQYF.

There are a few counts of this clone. The CDR3 spells CASSELAGSWGQFF. The CDR3 region has the DNA TGTGCCAGCAGTGAGCTAGCGGGGTCCTGGGGGCAGTTCTTC. This chain connects TRBV6-4 to TRBJ2-1; TRBD2 matches at 9 bases. The CDR3 is 14 amino acids. The ends lost 3 bases at V and 12 bases at J; junction bases unmatched: 9. Germline V gene sequence: CDR1 MRHNA, CDR2 SNTAGT.

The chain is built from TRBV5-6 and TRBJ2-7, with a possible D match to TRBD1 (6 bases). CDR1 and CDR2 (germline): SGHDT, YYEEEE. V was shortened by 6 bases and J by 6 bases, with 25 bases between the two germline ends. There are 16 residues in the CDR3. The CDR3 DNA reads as TGTGCCAGCAAACCTTGGGGTAGTCCAGGGGTGGCCGAGCAGTACTTC. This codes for CASKPWGSPGVAEQYF.

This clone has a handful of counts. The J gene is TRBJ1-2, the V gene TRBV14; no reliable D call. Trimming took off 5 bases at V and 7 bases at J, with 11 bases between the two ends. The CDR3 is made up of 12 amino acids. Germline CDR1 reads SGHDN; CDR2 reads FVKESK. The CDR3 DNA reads TGTGCCAGCAGCTCACGGGCGGGTGGCTACACCTTC. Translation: CASSSRAGGYTF.